The 22 T cell receptor beta chains presented below share a single source sample, sequenced in a study of Graves' ophthalmopathy and Graves' hyperthyroidism. Amplification of TCR beta CDR3 regions used RNA transcripts. Amplification began with first-round RT-PCR using HTBI primers, then second-round multiplex PCR was performed. MiXCR, run by TCRdb on the multiplex PCR reads, gives a single entry per CDR3 protein. The sample contains 650,000 to 900,000 distinct CDR3 sequences, 40% of which appear only once. Source material: peripheral blood. The receptors originated from an adult man with Graves' ophthalmopathy.

This clonotype was counted a few times. CDR3 DNA sequence: TGTGCCAGCAGTCGCGGGACTAGCGGGAGGGCCCTCTACTACGAGCAGTACTTC. Translated, it gives CASSRGTSGRALYYEQYF. The V gene is TRBV5-4, the J gene TRBJ2-7, with 16 bases lining up with TRBD2. The CDR3 is 18 amino acids. The V gene end was trimmed by 5 bases and the J gene end by 3 bases; junction bases not matched to a gene: 11. Germline CDR1 SGHNT, CDR2 YYREEE (reference sequence).

In regard to this clonotype: A junction end diverges from the germline sequence, so it may reflect a read error. The rearrangement uses TRBV7-4 and TRBJ1-3; 8 nucleotides line up with TRBD1. Per the germline V gene, CDR1 is SGHVT and CDR2 is SQSDAQ. This CDR3 region has 16 residues. The CDR3 loop is CASSLEDRVSGNTIYF. The CDR3 DNA sequence: TGTGCCAGCAGCTTAGAGGACAGGGTGTCTGGGAACACCATATATTTT.

As concerns this clonotype: The germline gene is not matched at one end of the junction; a read error may be the cause. The chain employs TRBV14 and TRBJ1-2, with D unresolved. This CDR3 comprises 12 residues. Germline CDR1 reads SGHDN; CDR2 reads FVKESK. The CDR3 region has the DNA TGTGCCGGCAGCCAGAACAACTATGGCTACACCTTC. This gives the protein CAGSQNNYGYTF.

In its sample, this clonotype was seen a few times. V and J are TRBV10-3 and TRBJ1-6; TRBD1 aligns across 7 bases. The J segment lost 5 bases and the V segment lost 10 bases, leaving 17 bases of the junction unmatched. The CDR3 runs to 17 residues. The germline V gene has CDR1 ENHRY and CDR2 SYGVKD. DNA for the CDR3: TGTGCCAGCAGGGGTACAGGGGTGGGGTGGAATAATTCACCCCTCCACTTT. Translated: CASRGTGVGWNNSPLHF.

This clonotype turned up a few times. This rearrangement joins TRBV19 to TRBJ2-7; the D is unclear. The germline V gene has CDR1 LNHDA and CDR2 SQIVND (reference sequence). Trimming left V 11 bases short and J 4 bases short, with 12 bases between. CDR3 size: 11 residues. CDR3 loop: CAWSGVYEQYF. DNA of the CDR3: TGTGCCTGGAGTGGTGTTTACGAGCAGTACTTC.

The chain couples TRBV6-2 or TRBV6-3 to TRBJ2-7; 7 bases map to TRBD2. This CDR3 has 15 residues. Germline V lookup: CDR1 MNHEY, CDR2 SVGEGT. The V segment lost 5 bases and the J segment 0 bases; nucleotides outside the gene matches: 7. The CDR3 DNA reads as TGTGCCAGCAGTCCCGGACTAGGGGACTCCTACGAGCAGTACTTC. Its protein product is CASSPGLGDSYEQYF.

This chain connects TRBV6-5 to TRBJ2-7, with D possibly being TRBD1 (6 bases). V was clipped by 8 bases and J by 3 bases, with 11 bases between them. The CDR3 runs 12 residues. Germline V gene sequence: CDR1 MNHEY, CDR2 SVGAGI. CDR3 in DNA: TGTGCCAGCTCCCAGGGGATCTACGAGCAGTACTTC. It encodes CASSQGIYEQYF.

This clonotype was counted at least ten times. The J gene is TRBJ1-1, the V gene TRBV9, with 8 bases lining up with TRBD1. V lost 0 bases and J lost 4; bases outside the gene matches: 5. The CDR3 covers 15 residues. Germline CDR1 is SGDLS and CDR2 is YYNGEE. CDR3 amino acids: CASSVDGQGSTEAFF. Here the CDR3 DNA reads TGTGCCAGCAGCGTAGATGGACAGGGAAGCACTGAAGCTTTCTTT.

The chain recombines TRBV11-2 with TRBJ1-4; the match to TRBD1 covers 11 bases. The CDR3 extends over 15 amino acids. CDR1 and CDR2 (germline): SGHAT, FQNNGV. V dropped 6 bases and J dropped 7; count of bases not matched to a gene: 7. For the CDR3, the DNA is TGTGCCAGCAGGAGTGCCGGGACAGGGGGTGAAAAACTGTTTTTT. Translation gives CASRSAGTGGEKLFF.

At least ten counts were recorded for this clonotype. V is TRBV20-1 and J is TRBJ1-6, with 7 bases lining up with TRBD1. The germline CDR1 and CDR2 sequences are DFQATT and SNEGSKA (reference sequence). J gave up 7 bases and V 4 bases, and 7 bases lay outside the gene matches. The CDR3 totals 14 residues. The CDR3 region is CSAKTGLGNSPLHF. DNA of the CDR3: TGCAGTGCTAAGACAGGGCTAGGGAATTCACCCCTCCACTTT.

The rearrangement links TRBV14 to TRBJ2-3; 10 bases are shared with TRBD2. Germline assignment: CDR1 SGHDN and CDR2 FVKESK. The CDR3 runs 17 residues. V trimming: 3 bases; J trimming: 2 bases; junction bases outside the gene matches: 8. The DNA of the CDR3 is TGTGCCAGCAGCCACAAGCGGGGGGGCCGTGCCACAGATACGCAGTATTTT. Translation gives CASSHKRGGRATDTQYF.

V is TRBV2 and J is TRBJ2-5; weak D call: TRBD1 (5 bases). Germline loops: CDR1 SNHLY, CDR2 FYNNEI. V lost 5 bases, J lost 5 bases, and 18 bases lay in between. This CDR3 has 15 residues. CDR3 region: CASSYWGISTETQYF. CDR3 nucleotides: TGTGCCAGCAGTTACTGGGGCATTTCTACGGAGACCCAGTACTTC.

Turning to this clonotype: The conserved closing phenylalanine or tryptophan is absent in this CDR3, likely reflecting a read error. It is unclear where the CDR3 begins or ends on the DNA, so no DNA is shown, and the CDR3 is as TCRdb lists it. The V and J genes are TRBV7-9 and TRBJ1-3; the tabulated D call, TRBD1, remains unverified against the DNA. The CDR3 is 9 residues long, counting both termini. Germline-derived CDR1 and CDR2 are SEHNR and FQNEAQ (reference sequence). The CDR3 sequence is CASSLWTGG.

This chain uses TRBV29-1 with TRBJ2-5, with TRBD1 matching 12 bases. With 7 bases clipped from V and 5 bases from J, the junction kept 8 bases outside the gene matches. From germline, CDR1 is SQVTM and CDR2 ANQGSEA. The CDR3 consists of 14 residues. In DNA, the CDR3 is TGCAGCGCCGGGACAGGGGGCGGAGTGGAGACCCAGTACTTC. This gives the protein CSAGTGGGVETQYF.

This clonotype was observed many times. This chain joins TRBV7-9 and TRBJ2-7; D is undetermined. Germline CDR1 is SEHNR and CDR2 is FQNEAQ (reference sequence). V was clipped by 3 bases and J by 0 bases, with 9 bases between them. CDR3 length: 14 amino acids. CDR3 DNA sequence: TGTGCCAGCAGCTTGACTCGCGACTCCTACGAGCAGTACTTC. Translated, it gives CASSLTRDSYEQYF.

J is TRBJ2-2 and V is TRBV7-9; D is unclear. This CDR3 has 16 residues. From germline, CDR1 is SEHNR and CDR2 FQNEAQ (reference sequence). Between the trimmed V and J ends, which lost 3 bases and 0 bases, there was a span of 11 bases. The CDR3 reads CASSLVAFTNTGELFF. CDR3 DNA sequence: TGTGCCAGCAGCTTGGTGGCATTCACGAACACCGGGGAGCTGTTTTTT.

This clonotype came up many times. The chain has TRBV7-9 and TRBJ2-7, with D hard to call. The germline V and J ends were trimmed by 0 bases and 6 bases, with 6 bases remaining between them. CDR1 is SEHNR and CDR2 is FQNEAQ in the germline V gene (reference sequence). The CDR3 has 12 amino acids. The CDR3 DNA reads TGTGCCAGCAGCTTAGCGGTTGGCGAGCAGTACTTC. This codes for CASSLAVGEQYF.

The chain combines TRBV7-2 with TRBJ2-7; D perhaps matches TRBD2 (6 bases). V was clipped by 8 bases and J by 3 bases, with 11 bases between them. CDR3 length: 12 residues. Germline V CDR1 and CDR2: SGHTA, FQGNSA. CDR3 nucleotides: TGTGCCAGCGGAGGGGAGTTCTACGAGCAGTACTTC. Encoded protein: CASGGEFYEQYF.

The J gene is TRBJ2-5, the V gene TRBV11-3; D unresolved. V shed 6 bases and J shed 7 bases, with 12 bases lying between them. Per germline, CDR1 SGHNT and CDR2 YENEEA. This CDR3 comprises 12 residues. CDR3 bases: TGTGCCAGCAGTCAACACGAAGGGACCCAGTACTTC. Its translation is CASSQHEGTQYF.

V usage is TRBV9 and J usage is TRBJ2-2; 7 positions agree with TRBD1. CDR3 length equals 14 residues. Per the germline V gene, CDR1 is SGDLS and CDR2 is YYNGEE. After removal of 2 bases from V and 4 bases from J, the junction contained 2 bases not matched to a gene. DNA for the CDR3: TGTGCCAGCAGCGTCAACAGGGGCACCGGGGAGCTGTTTTTT. Protein: CASSVNRGTGELFF.

This clonotype came up a few times. The rearrangement uses TRBV20-1 and TRBJ1-5; no firm D call. The CDR3 has 12 residues. Trimming removed 3 bases at V and 0 bases at J, with 3 bases between. Germline V gives CDR1 DFQATT, CDR2 SNEGSKA (reference sequence). This CDR3 reads CSASGSNQPQHF. Here the CDR3 DNA reads TGCAGTGCTAGTGGTAGCAATCAGCCCCAGCATTTT.

The V gene is TRBV9, the J gene TRBJ2-7, with D tentatively TRBD1 (5 bases). V lost 2 bases to trimming and J lost 3 bases, with 12 bases between them. Germline CDR1 is SGDLS and CDR2 is YYNGEE. This CDR3 is built from 14 residues. This chain's CDR3 is CASSVGQGYYEQYF. CDR3 DNA sequence: TGTGCCAGCAGCGTGGGGCAGGGTTACTACGAGCAGTACTTC.